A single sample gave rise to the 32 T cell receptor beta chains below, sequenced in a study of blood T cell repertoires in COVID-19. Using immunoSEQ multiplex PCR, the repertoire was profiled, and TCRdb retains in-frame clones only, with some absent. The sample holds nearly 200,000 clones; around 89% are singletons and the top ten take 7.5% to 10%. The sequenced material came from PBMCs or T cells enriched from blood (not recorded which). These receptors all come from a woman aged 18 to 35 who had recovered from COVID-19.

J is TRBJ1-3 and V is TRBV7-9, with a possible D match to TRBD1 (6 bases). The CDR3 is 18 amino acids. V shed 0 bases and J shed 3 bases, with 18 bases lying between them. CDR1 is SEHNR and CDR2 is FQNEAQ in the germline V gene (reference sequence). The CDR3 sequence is CASSLATGLLIDGNTIYF. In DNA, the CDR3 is TGTGCCAGCAGCTTAGCAACAGGGTTGCTGATCGATGGAAACACCATATATTTT.

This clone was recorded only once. The CDR3 loop is CASSLGQGRQPQHF. DNA of the CDR3: TGTGCCAGCAGCTTGGGGCAGGGCCGTCAGCCCCAGCATTTT. The chain is built from TRBV5-6 and TRBJ1-5; tentative D call: TRBD1 (5 bases). V was shortened by 0 bases and J by 6 bases, with 10 bases between the two germline ends. CDR3 length: 14 amino acids. Germline CDR1 reads SGHDT; CDR2 reads YYEEEE.

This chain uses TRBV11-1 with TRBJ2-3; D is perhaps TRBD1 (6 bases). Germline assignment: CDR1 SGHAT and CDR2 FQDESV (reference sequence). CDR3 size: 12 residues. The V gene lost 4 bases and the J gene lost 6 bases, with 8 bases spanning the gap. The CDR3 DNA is TGTGCCAGCAGCTGGACAGAGGATACGCAGTATTTT. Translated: CASSWTEDTQYF.

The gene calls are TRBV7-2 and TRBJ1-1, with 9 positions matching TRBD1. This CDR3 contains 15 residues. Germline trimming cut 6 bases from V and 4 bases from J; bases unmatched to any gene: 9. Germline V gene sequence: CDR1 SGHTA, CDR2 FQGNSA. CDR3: CASSYTTGGVTEAFF. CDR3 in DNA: TGTGCCAGCAGTTATACCACAGGGGGCGTCACTGAAGCTTTCTTT.

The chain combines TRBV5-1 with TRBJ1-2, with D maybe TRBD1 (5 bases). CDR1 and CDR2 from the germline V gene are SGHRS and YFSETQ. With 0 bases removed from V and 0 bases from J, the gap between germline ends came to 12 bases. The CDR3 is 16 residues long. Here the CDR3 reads CASSLAQGPTNYGYTF. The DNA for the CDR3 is TGCGCCAGCAGCTTGGCCCAGGGTCCCACTAACTATGGCTACACCTTC.

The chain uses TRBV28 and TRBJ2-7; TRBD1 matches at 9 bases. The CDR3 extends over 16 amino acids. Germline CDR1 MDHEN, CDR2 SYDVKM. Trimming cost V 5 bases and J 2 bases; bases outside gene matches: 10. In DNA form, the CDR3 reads TGTGCCAGCAGTCCGGGACAGGGCCTTTTTCCCTACGAGCAGTACTTC. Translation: CASSPGQGLFPYEQYF.

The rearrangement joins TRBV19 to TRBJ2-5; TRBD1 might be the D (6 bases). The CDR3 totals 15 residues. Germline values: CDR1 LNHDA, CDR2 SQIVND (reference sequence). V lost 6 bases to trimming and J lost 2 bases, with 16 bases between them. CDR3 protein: CASRPLGTPQETQYF. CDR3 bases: TGTGCCAGTAGACCTCTCGGGACACCACAAGAGACCCAGTACTTC.

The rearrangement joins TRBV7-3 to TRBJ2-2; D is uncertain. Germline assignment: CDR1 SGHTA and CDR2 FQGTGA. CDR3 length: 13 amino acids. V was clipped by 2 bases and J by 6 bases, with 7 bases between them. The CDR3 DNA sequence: TGTGCCAGCAGCTTAGCGGTCGCCGGGGAGCTGTTTTTT. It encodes CASSLAVAGELFF.

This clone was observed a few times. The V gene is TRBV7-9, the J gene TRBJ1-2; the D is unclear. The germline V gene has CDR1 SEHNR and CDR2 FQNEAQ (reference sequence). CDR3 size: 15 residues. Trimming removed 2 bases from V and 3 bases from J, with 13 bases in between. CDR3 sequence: CASSLPGPPHYGYTF. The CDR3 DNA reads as TGTGCCAGCAGCTTACCAGGCCCCCCCCACTATGGCTACACCTTC.

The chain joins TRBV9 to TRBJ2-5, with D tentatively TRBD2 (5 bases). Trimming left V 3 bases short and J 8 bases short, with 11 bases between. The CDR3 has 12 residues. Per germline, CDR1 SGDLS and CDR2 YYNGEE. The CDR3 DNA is TGTGCCAGCAGCGCACCCGGGGATACCCAGTACTTC. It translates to CASSAPGDTQYF. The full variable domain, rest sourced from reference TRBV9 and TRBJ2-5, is DSGVTQTPKHLITATGQRVTLRCSPRSGDLSVYWYQQSLDQGLQFLIQYYNGEERAKGNILERFSAQQFPDLHSELNLSSLELGDSALYFCASSAPGDTQYFGPGTRLLVL.

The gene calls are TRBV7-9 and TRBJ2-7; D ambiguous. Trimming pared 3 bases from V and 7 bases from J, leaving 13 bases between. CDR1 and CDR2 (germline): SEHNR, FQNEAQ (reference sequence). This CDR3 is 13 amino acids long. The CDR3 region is CASSFPVPLEQYF. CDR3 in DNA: TGTGCCAGCAGCTTCCCAGTACCTCTGGAGCAGTACTTC. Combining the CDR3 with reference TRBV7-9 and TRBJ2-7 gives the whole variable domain DTGVSQNPRHKITKRGQNVTFRCDPISEHNRLYWYRQTLGQGPEFLTYFQNEAQLEKSRLLSDRFSAERPKGSFSTLEIQRTEQGDSAMYLCASSFPVPLEQYFGPGTRLTVT.

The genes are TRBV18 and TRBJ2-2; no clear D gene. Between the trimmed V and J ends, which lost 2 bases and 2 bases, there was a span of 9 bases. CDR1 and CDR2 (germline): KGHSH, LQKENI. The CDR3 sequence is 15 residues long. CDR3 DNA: TGTGCCAGCTCACCAAGCCGGTCAAACACCGGGGAGCTGTTTTTT. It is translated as CASSPSRSNTGELFF.

CDR3 amino acids: CASSNGREKEAFF. The CDR3 DNA is TGTGCCAGCAGCAATGGGAGGGAGAAGGAAGCTTTCTTT. The chain has TRBV28 and TRBJ1-1; D is unclear. Between the trimmed V and J ends, which lost 6 bases and 8 bases, there was a span of 16 bases. CDR3 size: 13 residues. Germline V gene sequence: CDR1 MDHEN, CDR2 SYDVKM.

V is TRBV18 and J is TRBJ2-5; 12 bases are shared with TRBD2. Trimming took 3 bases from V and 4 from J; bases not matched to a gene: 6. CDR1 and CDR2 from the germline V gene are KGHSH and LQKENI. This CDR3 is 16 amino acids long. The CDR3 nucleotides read TGTGCCAGCTCACCGTGGACTAGCGGGGCAGGAGAGACCCAGTACTTC. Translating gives CASSPWTSGAGETQYF.

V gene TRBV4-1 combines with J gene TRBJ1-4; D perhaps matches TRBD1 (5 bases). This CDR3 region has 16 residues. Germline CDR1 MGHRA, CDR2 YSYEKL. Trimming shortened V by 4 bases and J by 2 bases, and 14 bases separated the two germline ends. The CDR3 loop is CASSRLTGFTNEKLFF. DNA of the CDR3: TGCGCCAGCAGCCGCCTTACAGGTTTTACTAATGAAAAACTGTTTTTT.

The CDR3: CASSPRLAGRPDTQYF. The CDR3 DNA reads as TGTGCCAGCAGTCCACGACTAGCGGGGAGACCAGATACGCAGTATTTT. The chain has TRBV28 and TRBJ2-3; TRBD2 aligns across 11 bases. Germline CDR1 MDHEN, CDR2 SYDVKM. Trimming at V came to 5 bases and at J to 4 bases, leaving 8 bases not matched to a gene. The CDR3 totals 16 residues. The whole variable domain, filled in from reference TRBV28 and TRBJ2-3, reads DVKVTQSSRYLVKRTGEKVFLECVQDMDHENMFWYRQDPGLGLRLIYFSYDVKMKEKGDIPEGYSVSREKKERFSLILESASTNQTSMYLCASSPRLAGRPDTQYFGPGTRLTVL.

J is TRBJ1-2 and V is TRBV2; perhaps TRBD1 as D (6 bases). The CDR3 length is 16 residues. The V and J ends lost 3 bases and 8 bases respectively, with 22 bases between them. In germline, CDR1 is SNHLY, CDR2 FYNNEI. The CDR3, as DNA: TGTGCCAGCAGTGACGGAGGAACCGGGACAAGTCGAGGCTACACCTTC. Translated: CASSDGGTGTSRGYTF.

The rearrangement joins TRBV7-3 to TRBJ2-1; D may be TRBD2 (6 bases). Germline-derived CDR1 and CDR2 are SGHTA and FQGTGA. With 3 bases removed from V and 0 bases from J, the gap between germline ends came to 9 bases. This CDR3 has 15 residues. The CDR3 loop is CASSFAGSSYNEQFF. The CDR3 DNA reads TGTGCCAGCAGCTTTGCGGGAAGCTCCTACAATGAGCAGTTCTTC.

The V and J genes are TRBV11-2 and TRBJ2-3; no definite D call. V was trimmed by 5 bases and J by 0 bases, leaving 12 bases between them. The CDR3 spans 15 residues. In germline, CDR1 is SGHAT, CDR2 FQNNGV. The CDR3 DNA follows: TGTGCCAGCAGCGAACAACCAGTAAGCACAGATACGCAGTATTTT. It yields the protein CASSEQPVSTDTQYF.

The CDR3 DNA reads TGTGCCAGCAGTGACTCTGCCGGGGGAAACACTGAAGCTTTCTTT. Its translation: CASSDSAGGNTEAFF. This chain joins TRBV6-4 and TRBJ1-1; D is possibly TRBD1 (5 bases). There are 15 residues in the CDR3. Trimming took off 0 bases at V and 2 bases at J, with 10 bases between the two ends. Germline V lookup: CDR1 MRHNA, CDR2 SNTAGT.

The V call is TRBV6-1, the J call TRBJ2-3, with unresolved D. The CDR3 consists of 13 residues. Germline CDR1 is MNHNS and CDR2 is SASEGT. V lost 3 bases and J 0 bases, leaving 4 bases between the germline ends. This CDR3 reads CASSDGSTDTQYF. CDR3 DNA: TGTGCCAGCAGTGACGGGAGCACAGATACGCAGTATTTT.

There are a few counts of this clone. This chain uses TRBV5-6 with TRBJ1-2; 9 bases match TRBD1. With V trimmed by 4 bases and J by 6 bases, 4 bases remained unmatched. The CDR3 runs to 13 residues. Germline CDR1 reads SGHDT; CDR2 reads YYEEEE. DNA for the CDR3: TGTGCCAGCAGCAAGGACAGGGGACATGGCTACACCTTC. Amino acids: CASSKDRGHGYTF.

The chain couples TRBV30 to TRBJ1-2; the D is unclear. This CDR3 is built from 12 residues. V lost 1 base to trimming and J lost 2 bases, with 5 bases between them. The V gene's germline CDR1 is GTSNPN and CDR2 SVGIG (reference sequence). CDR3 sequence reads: CAWSAVNYGYTF. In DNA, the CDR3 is TGTGCCTGGAGTGCAGTAAACTATGGCTACACCTTC.

CDR3 in amino acids: CASSGSGIYNEQFF. The CDR3 DNA reads as TGTGCCAGCAGCGGTTCGGGGATCTACAATGAGCAGTTCTTC. The rearrangement uses TRBV9 and TRBJ2-1; TRBD2 might be the D (5 bases). Germline CDR1 SGDLS, CDR2 YYNGEE. Trimming removed 3 bases from V and 3 bases from J, with 10 bases in between. This CDR3 contains 14 residues.

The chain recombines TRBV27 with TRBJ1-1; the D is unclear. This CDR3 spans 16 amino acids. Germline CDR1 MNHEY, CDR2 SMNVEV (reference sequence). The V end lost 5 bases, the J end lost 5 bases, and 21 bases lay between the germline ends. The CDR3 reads CASSPKMSLGKTEAFF. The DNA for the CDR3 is TGTGCCAGCAGTCCGAAGATGTCCCTCGGGAAAACTGAAGCTTTCTTT.

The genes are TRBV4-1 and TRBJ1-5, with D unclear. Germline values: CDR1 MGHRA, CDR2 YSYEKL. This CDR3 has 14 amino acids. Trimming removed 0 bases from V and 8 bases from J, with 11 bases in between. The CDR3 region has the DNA TGCGCCAGCAGCCAAGAGGAGGTCGGGAAGCCCCAGCATTTT. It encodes CASSQEEVGKPQHF.

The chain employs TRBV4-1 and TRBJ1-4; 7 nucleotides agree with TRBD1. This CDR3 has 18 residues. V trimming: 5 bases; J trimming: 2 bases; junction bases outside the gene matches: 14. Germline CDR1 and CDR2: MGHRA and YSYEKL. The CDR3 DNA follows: TGCGCCAGCAGCACTGGGGACAGACGACTTGGTACTAATGAAAAACTGTTTTTT. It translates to CASSTGDRRLGTNEKLFF.

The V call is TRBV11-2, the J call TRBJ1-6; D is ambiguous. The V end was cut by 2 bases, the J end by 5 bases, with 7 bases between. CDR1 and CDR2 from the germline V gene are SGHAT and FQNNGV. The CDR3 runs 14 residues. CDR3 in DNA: TGTGCCAGCAGCTTACTAGCCGATAATTCACCCCTCCACTTT. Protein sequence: CASSLLADNSPLHF.

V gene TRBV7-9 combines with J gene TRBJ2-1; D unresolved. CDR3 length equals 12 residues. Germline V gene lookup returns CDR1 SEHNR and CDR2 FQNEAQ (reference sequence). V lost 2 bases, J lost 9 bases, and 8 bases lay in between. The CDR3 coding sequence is TGTGCCAGCAGCTTAAGAGAAGTTGAGCAGTTCTTC. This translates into CASSLREVEQFF.

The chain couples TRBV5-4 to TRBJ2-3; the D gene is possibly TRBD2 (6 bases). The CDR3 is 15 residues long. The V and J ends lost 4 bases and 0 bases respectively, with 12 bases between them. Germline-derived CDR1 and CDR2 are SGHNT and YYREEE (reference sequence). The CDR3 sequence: CASSPDGGSTDTQYF. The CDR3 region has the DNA TGTGCCAGCAGCCCCGATGGGGGGAGCACAGATACGCAGTATTTT. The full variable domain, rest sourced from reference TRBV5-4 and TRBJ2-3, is ETGVTQSPTHLIKTRGQQVTLRCSSQSGHNTVSWYQQALGQGPQFIFQYYREEENGRGNFPPRFSGLQFPNYSSELNVNALELDDSALYLCASSPDGGSTDTQYFGPGTRLTVL.

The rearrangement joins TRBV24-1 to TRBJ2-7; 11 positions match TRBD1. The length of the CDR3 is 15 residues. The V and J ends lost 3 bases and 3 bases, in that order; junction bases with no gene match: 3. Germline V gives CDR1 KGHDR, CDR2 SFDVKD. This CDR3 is CATSDPGTGGYEQYF. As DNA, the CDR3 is TGTGCCACCAGTGATCCCGGGACAGGGGGCTACGAGCAGTACTTC.

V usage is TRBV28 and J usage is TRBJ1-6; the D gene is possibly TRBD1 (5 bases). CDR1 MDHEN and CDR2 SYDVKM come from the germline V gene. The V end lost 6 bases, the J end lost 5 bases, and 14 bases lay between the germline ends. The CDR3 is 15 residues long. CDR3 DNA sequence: TGTGCCAGCAGCTCCGCCGCCAGGGATAATTCACCCCTCCACTTT. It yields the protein CASSSAARDNSPLHF.